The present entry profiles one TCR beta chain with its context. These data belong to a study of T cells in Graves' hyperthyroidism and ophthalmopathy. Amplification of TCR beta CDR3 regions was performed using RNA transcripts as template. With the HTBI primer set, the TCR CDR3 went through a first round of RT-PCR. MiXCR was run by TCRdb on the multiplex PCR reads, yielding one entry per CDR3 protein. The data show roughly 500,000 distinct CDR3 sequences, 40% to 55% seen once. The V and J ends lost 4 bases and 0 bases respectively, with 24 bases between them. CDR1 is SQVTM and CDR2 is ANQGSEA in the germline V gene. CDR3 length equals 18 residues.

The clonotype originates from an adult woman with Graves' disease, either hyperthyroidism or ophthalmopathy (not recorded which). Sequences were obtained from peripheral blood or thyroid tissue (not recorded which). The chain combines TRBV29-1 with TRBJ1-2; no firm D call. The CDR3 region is CSVGRTAPRTEANYGYTF. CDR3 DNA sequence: TGCAGCGTTGGGCGGACCGCGCCTCGCACTGAAGCTAACTATGGCTACACCTTC.